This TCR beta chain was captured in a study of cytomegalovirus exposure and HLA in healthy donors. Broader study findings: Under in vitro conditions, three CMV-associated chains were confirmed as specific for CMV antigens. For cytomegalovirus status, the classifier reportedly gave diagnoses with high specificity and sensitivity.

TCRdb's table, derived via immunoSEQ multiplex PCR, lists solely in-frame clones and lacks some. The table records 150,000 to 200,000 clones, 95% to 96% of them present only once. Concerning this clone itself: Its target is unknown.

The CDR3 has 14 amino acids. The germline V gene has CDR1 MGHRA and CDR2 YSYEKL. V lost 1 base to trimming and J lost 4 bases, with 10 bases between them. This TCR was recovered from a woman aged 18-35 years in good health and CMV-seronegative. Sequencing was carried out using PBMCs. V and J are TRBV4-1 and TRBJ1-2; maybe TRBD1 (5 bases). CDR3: CASSQAPTVYGYTF. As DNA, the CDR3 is TGCGCCAGCAGCCAAGCCCCGACAGTCTATGGCTACACCTTC.